The 27 T cell receptor beta chains below come from one sample, sequenced in a study of T cell responses to AZD1222 COVID-19 vaccine (TCRdb year 2021). The receptor library was made with the immunoSEQ multiplex PCR assay. Here the immuneACCESS table is served through TCRdb, limited to in-frame sequences with V and J called. Missing clones are a known gap in these copies; in checked studies unresolved V genes cover under half, and the rest lacks a known reason. Within this sample are more than 95,000 clones, with 80% to 90% of them counted one time only. Jointly, the top ten make up 8% to 13% of the sample. The time point label on this specimen signifies: baseline before first vaccination. Specimen: peripheral blood, collected on day 0 of AZD1222 vaccination. These receptor sequences come from an adult in good health.

In the case of this clone: It is unclear where the CDR3 begins or ends on the DNA, so no DNA is shown, and the CDR3 is as TCRdb lists it. The chain couples TRBV21-1 to TRBJ1-4. TRBV21-1 is noted as a pseudogene. The CDR3 comprises 17 residues, both ends counted. The CDR3 is CASSKFGWGATNEKLFF.

The chain has TRBV5-1 and TRBJ2-2; unclear D gene. CDR1 SGHRS and CDR2 YFSETQ come from the germline V gene. The CDR3 is 16 residues long. V shed 3 bases and J shed 0 bases, with 12 bases lying between them. CDR3 nucleotides: TGCGCCAGCAGCTCCTTCTTCGGGCCGAACACCGGGGAGCTGTTTTTT. It is translated as CASSSFFGPNTGELFF.

J is TRBJ1-2 and V is TRBV19, with 7 bases lining up with TRBD1. With V trimmed by 4 bases and J by 4 bases, 6 bases remained unmatched. The CDR3 runs 14 residues. CDR1 LNHDA and CDR2 SQIVND come from the germline V gene (reference sequence). CDR3 amino acids: CASSSQGQLYGYTF. The CDR3 DNA sequence: TGTGCCAGTAGTAGCCAGGGACAGCTCTATGGCTACACCTTC.

This rearrangement joins TRBV18 to TRBJ1-4, with D perhaps TRBD1 (5 bases). The germline V gene has CDR1 KGHSH and CDR2 LQKENI. The CDR3 extends over 15 amino acids. With 1 base removed from V and 0 bases from J, the gap between germline ends came to 6 bases. CDR3 residues: CASSPRGATNEKLFF. DNA for the CDR3: TGTGCCAGCTCACCACGGGGGGCAACTAATGAAAAACTGTTTTTT.

The gene calls are TRBV24-1 and TRBJ2-1; 11 positions match TRBD2. CDR1 KGHDR and CDR2 SFDVKD come from the germline V gene. The CDR3 spans 17 residues. After removal of 3 bases from V and 5 bases from J, the junction contained 8 bases not matched to a gene. The CDR3 DNA reads TGTGCCACCAGTGATCCGACCGGGACTAGCGGAAACAATGAGCAGTTCTTC. As protein: CATSDPTGTSGNNEQFF.

This clone appeared once. V usage is TRBV29-1 and J usage is TRBJ2-1, with D unresolved. The germline V and J ends were trimmed by 2 bases and 5 bases, with 16 bases remaining between them. The CDR3 has 15 amino acids. In germline, CDR1 is SQVTM, CDR2 ANQGSEA. This chain's CDR3 is CSVERKGLGDNEQFF. Written as DNA, the CDR3 is TGCAGCGTTGAACGCAAAGGGTTAGGCGACAATGAGCAGTTCTTC.

CDR3: CASSLGDRMRVNTEAFF. The DNA for the CDR3 is TGTGCCAGCAGCCTAGGGGACAGGATGCGGGTGAACACTGAAGCTTTCTTT. J is TRBJ1-1 and V is TRBV7-2; TRBD1 matches at 8 bases. This CDR3 spans 17 amino acids. The V segment lost 5 bases and the J segment 0 bases; nucleotides outside the gene matches: 11. Germline CDR1 SGHTA, CDR2 FQGNSA.

This clone appeared a single time. The CDR3 DNA reads TGCGCCAGCAGCCTAGACAGGGACTATGGCTACACCTTC. Translation: CASSLDRDYGYTF. The V gene is TRBV5-1, the J gene TRBJ1-2, with TRBD1 matching 7 bases. CDR1 is SGHRS, CDR2 YFSETQ, per germline. The V gene end was trimmed by 4 bases and the J gene end by 3 bases; junction bases not matched to a gene: 3. The length of the CDR3 is 13 residues.

V usage is TRBV2 and J usage is TRBJ1-1; TRBD1 might be the D (6 bases). This CDR3 has 11 amino acids. Trimming removed 4 bases at V and 8 bases at J, with 8 bases between. CDR1 is SNHLY and CDR2 is FYNNEI in the germline V gene. The CDR3: CASSATGEAFF. CDR3 nucleotide sequence: TGTGCCAGCAGTGCTACAGGGGAAGCTTTCTTT.

The CDR3 loop reads CASSTGSRNTIYF. CDR3 in DNA: TGTGCCAGCAGTACAGGGTCCAGAAACACCATATATTTT. This rearrangement joins TRBV28 to TRBJ1-3, with D perhaps matching TRBD1 (6 bases). The CDR3 has 13 residues. Germline CDR1 reads MDHEN; CDR2 reads SYDVKM. Trimming cost V 5 bases and J 5 bases, with 10 bases left between them.

The rearrangement links TRBV25-1 to TRBJ1-1, with D hard to call. CDR3 length: 12 residues. V was clipped by 7 bases and J by 2 bases, with 8 bases between them. Germline CDR1 and CDR2: MGHDK and SYGVNS. This CDR3 reads CASKAANTEAFF. The CDR3 nucleotides are TGTGCCAGCAAGGCGGCCAACACTGAAGCTTTCTTT.

The rearrangement uses TRBV10-2 and TRBJ2-1; TRBD2 matches at 8 bases. Germline V CDR1 and CDR2: WSHSY, SAAADI. V gave up 10 bases and J gave up 3 bases; unmatched junction bases: 5. The CDR3 has 13 residues. CDR3 in DNA: TGCGCCACCAGACGGGGGGGCTACAATGAGCAGTTCTTC. Its translation: CATRRGGYNEQFF.

The chain is built from TRBV18 and TRBJ1-2, with D uncertain. The CDR3 consists of 15 residues. Deletions cut 3 bases from V and 0 bases from J, with 11 bases between. Germline CDR1 is KGHSH and CDR2 is LQKENI. For the CDR3, the DNA is TGTGCCAGCTCACCTCAAAAGGGAGCTAACTATGGCTACACCTTC. It specifies CASSPQKGANYGYTF.

This chain links TRBV12-3 or TRBV12-4 with TRBJ1-2; possibly TRBD1 for D (5 bases). This CDR3 is 12 amino acids long. V was pared by 3 bases and J by 4 bases, with 6 bases between. The CDR3 sequence is CASSFRAYGYTF. DNA for the CDR3: TGTGCCAGCAGTTTCAGGGCCTATGGCTACACCTTC.

This clone came up once. The rearrangement joins TRBV27 to TRBJ2-7; D ambiguous. V was trimmed by 5 bases and J by 4 bases, leaving 9 bases between them. The CDR3 spans 12 residues. Germline values: CDR1 MNHEY, CDR2 SMNVEV (reference sequence). The CDR3 loop is CASSDGSYEQYF. CDR3 coding DNA: TGTGCCAGCAGTGACGGCAGTTACGAGCAGTACTTC.

The V call is TRBV5-4, the J call TRBJ1-1; no clear D. Germline V gene lookup returns CDR1 SGHNT and CDR2 YYREEE (reference sequence). The CDR3 spans 15 residues. V dropped 2 bases and J dropped 4 bases, with 15 bases sitting between them. The DNA for the CDR3 is TGTGCCAGCAGCTTTCGAGCGGGGTCGGGCACTGAAGCTTTCTTT. Its protein product is CASSFRAGSGTEAFF.

The gene calls are TRBV7-3 and TRBJ2-1, with 16 bases fitting TRBD2. This CDR3 spans 15 amino acids. V shed 4 bases and J 15 bases; nucleotides not matched to a gene: 9. Germline V gene lookup returns CDR1 SGHTA and CDR2 FQGTGA. The CDR3 loop is CASSSGLAGGSYTFF. The CDR3 region has the DNA TGTGCCAGCAGCTCGGGACTAGCGGGAGGGTCCTATACGTTCTTC.

This clone was observed a single time. The J gene is TRBJ1-2, the V gene TRBV9; the match to TRBD1 covers 9 bases. The CDR3 contains 15 residues. Germline loops: CDR1 SGDLS, CDR2 YYNGEE. Trimming at V came to 0 bases and at J to 2 bases, leaving 2 bases not matched to a gene. CDR3 bases: TGTGCCAGCAGCGTAGGGGGGACAGGGAACTATGGCTACACCTTC. Translation: CASSVGGTGNYGYTF. Using reference TRBV9 and TRBJ1-2 for the parts outside the CDR3, the full variable domain is DSGVTQTPKHLITATGQRVTLRCSPRSGDLSVYWYQQSLDQGLQFLIQYYNGEERAKGNILERFSAQQFPDLHSELNLSSLELGDSALYFCASSVGGTGNYGYTFGSGTRLTVV.

The V call is TRBV10-3, the J call TRBJ1-1, with 8 bases aligning to TRBD1. V gave up 8 bases and J gave up 1 base; unmatched junction bases: 6. The CDR3 runs to 14 residues. Germline CDR1 ENHRY, CDR2 SYGVKD. CDR3 protein: CAIHSGTGNTEAFF. The CDR3, as DNA: TGTGCCATCCACAGCGGGACAGGGAACACTGAAGCTTTCTTT.

In regard to this clone: Other DNA sequences in the sample encode the same CDR3. V is TRBV9 and J is TRBJ2-1, with D tentatively TRBD2 (5 bases). The V gene lost 6 bases and the J gene lost 2 bases, with 21 bases spanning the gap. Per germline, CDR1 SGDLS and CDR2 YYNGEE. The CDR3 is made up of 17 amino acids. The CDR3 reads CASTLEPGLTAYNEQFF. In DNA, the CDR3 is TGTGCCAGCACTTTAGAACCTGGACTGACGGCCTACAATGAGCAGTTCTTC.

V and J are TRBV11-3 and TRBJ1-1, with 7 bases fitting TRBD1. V lost 4 bases, J lost 3 bases, and 2 bases stayed unmatched. The germline V gene encodes CDR1 SGHNT and CDR2 YENEEA. This CDR3 is built from 13 residues. CDR3: CASSSRGYTEAFF. CDR3 DNA: TGTGCCAGCAGCTCCAGGGGGTACACTGAAGCTTTCTTT.

The table lists this clone with a count of one. The rearrangement joins TRBV7-9 to TRBJ2-7; D is possibly TRBD2 (6 bases). Germline V CDR1 and CDR2: SEHNR, FQNEAQ (reference sequence). The V end lost 5 bases, the J end lost 0 bases, and 20 bases lay between the germline ends. The CDR3 has 17 amino acids. The CDR3 is CASSLTGRGASSYEQYF. The DNA for the CDR3 is TGTGCCAGCAGCCTAACCGGTCGCGGGGCGAGCTCCTACGAGCAGTACTTC.

This clone was picked up one time. This chain joins TRBV5-4 and TRBJ2-7; TRBD2 might be the D (5 bases). The CDR3 runs to 13 residues. The germline CDR1 and CDR2 sequences are SGHNT and YYREEE (reference sequence). The V gene lost 0 bases and the J gene lost 6 bases, with 10 bases spanning the gap. DNA for the CDR3: TGTGCCAGCAGCTTGGACCGGGGAACCGAGCAGTACTTC. Encoded protein: CASSLDRGTEQYF.

The table lists this clone with a count of one. The chain links TRBV3-1 (or the pseudogene TRBV3-2) to TRBJ1-1, with TRBD1 as a possible D gene (6 bases). The CDR3 length is 13 residues. Trimming took 4 bases from V and 7 from J, leaving 13 bases between them. Germline V gene data show CDR1 as LGHDT and CDR2 as YNNKEL (reference sequence). The CDR3 region has the DNA TGTGCCAGCAGCCCCGGGACACCCTTTGAAGCTTTCTTT. Translating gives CASSPGTPFEAFF.

The V and J genes are TRBV6-2 or TRBV6-3 and TRBJ1-5, with D possibly TRBD1 on 5 matching bases. Germline V CDR1 and CDR2: MNHEY, SVGEGT. The CDR3 runs 14 residues. Trimming removed 6 bases from V and 7 bases from J, with 16 bases in between. The CDR3 DNA sequence: TGTGCCAGCAGCCCAGCCCGGGGGTGGCAGCCCCAGCATTTT. Its translation is CASSPARGWQPQHF.

This sequence joins TRBV5-5 and TRBJ1-1; D is undetermined. Germline V CDR1 and CDR2: SGHKS, YYEKEE (reference sequence). The CDR3 runs to 11 residues. The ends were cut back, 0 bases at V and 11 bases at J, with 8 bases in the middle. CDR3 nucleotides: TGTGCCAGCAGCTTGGGGCTTGGGGCTTTCTTT. Protein sequence: CASSLGLGAFF.

The chain is built from TRBV19 and TRBJ2-2, with 7 bases fitting TRBD1. J lost 5 bases, V lost 7 bases, and 10 bases had no gene match. Per germline, CDR1 LNHDA and CDR2 SQIVND (reference sequence). This CDR3 is 15 amino acids long. CDR3 nucleotides: TGTGCCAGTACCTTCGACAGGGTAGGAACCGGGGAGCTGTTTTTT. It encodes CASTFDRVGTGELFF.